Below are 19 T cell receptor beta chains sequenced from a single sample in a study of blood T cell repertoires in COVID-19. Profiling relied on immunoSEQ multiplex PCR, and the TCRdb table lists in-frame clones only, not all of them. The repertoire consists of 180,000 or so clones, with over 75% occurring once and the leading ten covering about 10%. Sequences were obtained from PBMCs or T cells enriched from blood (not recorded which). The source is a man in his fifties or sixties who had recovered from COVID-19.

The chain carries TRBV3-1 (or the pseudogene TRBV3-2) and TRBJ2-3; no firm D call. Germline-derived CDR1 and CDR2 are LGHDT and YNNKEL (reference sequence). The CDR3 is 14 amino acids. V lost 1 base and J lost 6, with 11 bases in between. CDR3 DNA: TGTGCCAGCAGCCAAGTCACGGCAGCGGATACGCAGTATTTT. This gives the protein CASSQVTAADTQYF.

This chain connects TRBV5-6 to TRBJ2-5; 7 bases match TRBD2. Germline assignment: CDR1 SGHDT and CDR2 YYEEEE. This CDR3 contains 15 residues. After removal of 4 bases from V and 5 bases from J, the junction contained 11 bases not matched to a gene. This chain's CDR3 is CASSPGAGRGETQYF. Here the CDR3 DNA reads TGTGCCAGCAGCCCTGGGGCAGGGCGGGGGGAGACCCAGTACTTC.

The rearrangement joins TRBV28 to TRBJ1-1; tentative D call: TRBD1 (5 bases). The V and J ends lost 5 bases and 4 bases respectively, with 17 bases between them. This CDR3 is built from 15 residues. Germline V CDR1 and CDR2: MDHEN, SYDVKM. For the CDR3, the DNA is TGTGCCAGCAGTCCCACCCGGGACTGGGGCACTGAAGCTTTCTTT. It codes for CASSPTRDWGTEAFF.

The rearrangement links TRBV27 to TRBJ2-1; D gene ambiguous. V shed 6 bases and J shed 9 bases, with 15 bases lying between them. Germline CDR1 is MNHEY and CDR2 is SMNVEV (reference sequence). This CDR3 is built from 13 residues. CDR3 residues: CASRRVSLIEQFF. In DNA form, the CDR3 reads TGTGCCAGCAGGCGTGTTAGTTTAATTGAGCAGTTCTTC.

This sequence joins TRBV6-6 and TRBJ1-2; weak D call: TRBD1 (5 bases). Germline CDR1 and CDR2: MNHNY and SVGAGI (reference sequence). V was shortened by 2 bases and J by 4 bases, with 11 bases between the two germline ends. This CDR3 has 14 amino acids. CDR3 nucleotide sequence: TGTGCCAGCAGTTACGGCCAGGGCGGCTATGGCTACACCTTC. Translation gives CASSYGQGGYGYTF.

The chain combines TRBV7-9 with TRBJ2-7, with TRBD1 identical over 7 bases. The V and J ends lost 5 bases and 2 bases, in that order; junction bases with no gene match: 6. The germline gives CDR1 SEHNR, CDR2 FQNEAQ (reference sequence). The CDR3 is 14 residues long. The CDR3 coding sequence is TGTGCCAGCAGCCCGCCGGGACAGACCTACGAGCAGTACTTC. Its protein is CASSPPGQTYEQYF.

The gene calls are TRBV6-2 or TRBV6-3 and TRBJ1-6; D gene unclear. Between the trimmed V and J ends, which lost 1 base and 10 bases, there was a span of 17 bases. This CDR3 has 16 amino acids. The V gene's germline CDR1 is MNHEY and CDR2 SVGEGT. The CDR3 region is CASSYLFGQVGSPLHF. The DNA of the CDR3 is TGTGCCAGCAGTTACTTGTTTGGGCAGGTCGGCTCACCCCTCCACTTT.

The CDR3 sequence is CATSDLGQGETQYF. Here the CDR3 DNA reads TGTGCCACCAGTGATCTAGGACAGGGAGAGACCCAGTACTTC. This chain joins TRBV24-1 and TRBJ2-5; 8 bases align to TRBD1. V was clipped by 3 bases and J by 4 bases; unmatched bases: 3. Germline loops: CDR1 KGHDR, CDR2 SFDVKD. The CDR3 spans 14 residues.

The chain links TRBV11-2 to TRBJ1-3; D is possibly TRBD1 (6 bases). CDR1 is SGHAT, CDR2 FQNNGV, per germline. The CDR3 contains 15 residues. The V and J ends lost 5 bases and 1 base respectively, with 12 bases between them. CDR3 sequence (DNA): TGTGCCAGCAGCGCAGATAGGGGGTCTGGAAACACCATATATTTT. This translates into CASSADRGSGNTIYF.

A few counts support this clone. This chain links TRBV29-1 with TRBJ1-2, with no clear D. CDR3 length equals 11 residues. In germline, CDR1 is SQVTM, CDR2 ANQGSEA. The germline V and J ends were trimmed by 5 bases and 3 bases, with 7 bases remaining between them. CDR3 bases: TGCAGCGTTCTTCAGGACTATGGCTACACCTTC. It is translated as CSVLQDYGYTF.

The chain's CDR3 is CASSPAGGDFRDTQYF. The CDR3 DNA sequence: TGTGCCAGCAGCCCGGCTGGGGGCGATTTCAGGGATACGCAGTATTTT. The V and J genes are TRBV3-1 (or the pseudogene TRBV3-2) and TRBJ2-3; D may be TRBD1 (6 bases). With 4 bases removed from V and 6 bases from J, the gap between germline ends came to 20 bases. The germline gives CDR1 LGHDT, CDR2 YNNKEL (reference sequence). The CDR3 is made up of 16 amino acids.

A word on this clone: The DNA is left out, because the CDR3 cannot be placed on it with certainty; the CDR3 is given as TCRdb lists it. The rearrangement links TRBV28 to TRBJ2-3; the table calls TRBD2, which could not be checked here. The V gene's germline CDR1 is MDHEN and CDR2 SYDVKM. The CDR3 is 18 residues long, counting both termini. This CDR3 is CASSSSQLQRGRRRVAYF.

The J gene is TRBJ1-5, the V gene TRBV18, with D maybe TRBD1 (6 bases). CDR1 and CDR2 (germline): KGHSH, LQKENI. CDR3 length: 16 amino acids. Trimming pared 4 bases from V and 0 bases from J, leaving 13 bases between. Here the CDR3 DNA reads TGTGCCAGCTCACGGCAGGGGTCTTATAGCAATCAGCCCCAGCATTTT. Translated: CASSRQGSYSNQPQHF.

A word on this clone: The same CDR3 is also encoded by other DNA sequences in this sample. This sequence joins TRBV11-2 and TRBJ2-1; 8 bases align to TRBD2. V was pared by 2 bases and J by 0 bases, with 0 bases of the junction left unmatched. Germline CDR1 SGHAT, CDR2 FQNNGV. CDR3 length: 15 residues. CDR3 nucleotide sequence: TGTGCCAGCAGCTTAAGCGGGGGCTCCTACAATGAGCAGTTCTTC. Translating gives CASSLSGGSYNEQFF.

The rearrangement joins TRBV7-9 to TRBJ2-7; tentatively, D is TRBD1 (5 bases). The V end was cut by 4 bases, the J end by 0 bases, with 16 bases between. The CDR3 is made up of 16 amino acids. Per germline, CDR1 SEHNR and CDR2 FQNEAQ (reference sequence). The CDR3 reads CASSSPVRTSSYEQYF. DNA of the CDR3: TGTGCCAGCAGCTCCCCGGTTCGGACAAGCTCCTACGAGCAGTACTTC.

J is TRBJ2-7 and V is TRBV7-2, with D perhaps matching TRBD1 (6 bases). The CDR3 covers 15 residues. CDR1 is SGHTA, CDR2 FQGNSA, per germline. The CDR3 DNA follows: TGTGGGACAGCAGCTAGCCACACATCCTCCTACGAGCAGTACTTC. It translates to CGTAASHTSSYEQYF. Full variable domain (missing parts from reference TRBV7-2 and TRBJ2-7): GAGVSQSPSNKVTEKGKDVELRCDPISGHTALYWYRQSLGQGLEFLIYFQGNSAPDKSGLPSDRFSAERTGGSVSTLTIQRTQQEDSAVYLCGTAASHTSSYEQYFGPGTRLTVT.

The gene calls are TRBV27 and TRBJ2-3, with 11 bases matching TRBD2. The V segment lost 1 base and the J segment 0 bases; nucleotides outside the gene matches: 9. Germline assignment: CDR1 MNHEY and CDR2 SMNVEV (reference sequence). CDR3 size: 19 residues. DNA for the CDR3: TGTGCCAGCAGTTTATTTATGCGACTAGCGGGGACTAGCACAGATACGCAGTATTTT. As protein: CASSLFMRLAGTSTDTQYF.

The DNA for the CDR3 is TGTGCCAGTAGTCCGAGGACTAGCGGGAGGACAAACACCGGGGAGCTGTTTTTT. Translating it yields CASSPRTSGRTNTGELFF. V usage is TRBV19 and J usage is TRBJ2-2; TRBD2 matches 14 bases. The V gene end was trimmed by 5 bases and the J gene end by 2 bases; junction bases not matched to a gene: 7. Germline V gives CDR1 LNHDA, CDR2 SQIVND (reference sequence). The CDR3 extends over 18 amino acids.

The chain recombines TRBV28 with TRBJ1-6; 7 nucleotides match TRBD1. Germline CDR1 reads MDHEN; CDR2 reads SYDVKM. The CDR3 is 17 residues long. With V trimmed by 10 bases and J by 4 bases, 16 bases remained unmatched. The CDR3 coding sequence is TGTGCCACCGAAGGGTGGAAGGGGGCGACTTATAATTCACCCCTCCACTTT. It is translated as CATEGWKGATYNSPLHF. Filled out from reference TRBV28 and TRBJ1-6, the complete variable domain reads DVKVTQSSRYLVKRTGEKVFLECVQDMDHENMFWYRQDPGLGLRLIYFSYDVKMKEKGDIPEGYSVSREKKERFSLILESASTNQTSMYLCATEGWKGATYNSPLHFGNGTRLTVT.